Listed here is a single T cell receptor beta chain. The antigen it recognizes is unknown. Base qualities were left out, and no much larger clone turns up one base away. The sample is drawn from a study of blood T cell repertoires in COVID-19 (TCRdb year 2020). Concerning the study at large: Collaborator samples came from the United States, Italy and Spain and covered acute and convalescent phases of COVID-19. The material from the prospective study consisted of cDNA or gDNA derived from T cells, B-cell-depleted T cells, or PBMCs. Deeply sampled blood TCRbeta repertoires from subjects exposed to, actively infected with, or recovered from COVID-19 were included in the dataset. The repertoires were released in a freely available public database intended as a resource for research on the immune response to SARS-CoV-2. Samples were obtained from the ongoing ImmuneRACE study (first 160 participants) and from approximately 1,200 subjects provided by 6 global collaborators. Nearly every sample came with metadata listing a de-identified subject ID, COVID-19 status, age in years and sex. Where HLA class I and class II types were available, the types were taken from metadata supplied by the sample provider, not from assay-based typing. Points the paper makes about the study in general: The amount of clinical and demographic metadata varied by source and participant and was provided uncurated.

Whole blood was collected in K2EDTA tubes by collaborating institutions according to the institutions' own protocols. For TCRbeta analysis, collaborators shipped samples in one of three forms: frozen whole blood, isolated PBMCs, or DNA extracted from either of those sample types. There are 14 amino acids in the CDR3, from cysteine to phenylalanine inclusive. Just CDR3 DNA is preserved here, 42 bases in frame from base 1. Unmatched junction bases come to 5, with V trimmed by 7 bases and J by 0 bases. The germline V gene encodes CDR1 SQVTM and CDR2 ANQGSEA. TCRbeta CDR3 regions were amplified from genomic DNA by means of the immunoSEQ Assay, a bias-controlled multiplex PCR. Turning to the authors' computational methods: The number of nucleated cells in each sample was estimated from the amplification of reference gene primers within the assay. To quantify the absolute abundance of each unique TCRbeta CDR3 rearrangement, sequence reads were collapsed and filtered. For each sample, productive Simpson clonality was calculated by taking the square root of Simpson's diversity index across productive rearrangements. The table comes from immuneACCESS by way of TCRdb, which keeps in-frame sequences with V and J called. Part of the clones is missing from these tables; in studies checked, under half for an unresolved V gene and the rest for unknown reasons. V and J calls and clone size come straight from that table; D and trimming were deduced from the DNA. The sample records tens of thousands of clones, over 70% of which are singletons. Clones ranked in the top ten supply roughly 14% of the sample.

Sequenced material: peripheral blood. The TCR originated in a woman in her seventies with acute or convalescent COVID-19. The V gene is TRBV29-1 and the J gene is TRBJ2-1, and TRBD2 aligns with 8 junction nucleotides. The nucleotide sequence is TGCAGCGCAAGAGCGGGGGCCTCCTACAATGAGCAGTTCTTC. It translates to CSARAGASYNEQFF.